This T cell receptor beta chain was retrieved from a study of blood T cell repertoires in COVID-19. Per the study methods: The assay estimated nucleated cells by amplifying reference gene primers. This table comes from immunoSEQ multiplex PCR, and its TCRdb copy is limited to in-frame clones, with some not included. V, J and clone size are taken as reported in that table, and D and trimming were inferred from the DNA itself. The data show roughly 250,000 clones, approximately 83% seen once. V trimming: 9 bases; J trimming: 6 bases; junction bases outside the gene matches: 3. The CDR3 totals 12 residues. Germline CDR1 reads KGHDR; CDR2 reads SFDVKD.

The chain employs TRBV24-1 and TRBJ2-2, with 7 positions matching TRBD1. This receptor was obtained from a woman younger than 45 who had recovered from COVID-19. The sample consisted of PBMCs or T cells enriched from blood (not recorded which). This CDR3 reads CATETGAGELFF. The CDR3, as DNA: TGTGCCACCGAAACAGGGGCCGGGGAGCTGTTTTTT.